The clone carrying this T cell receptor beta chain was recorded a few times. Its antigen is as yet unknown. The data are from a study of CD8 T cells in ankylosing spondylitis. This CDR3 spans 14 amino acids. The V and J ends lost 1 base and 3 bases respectively, with 12 bases between them. Germline V lookup: CDR1 DFQATT, CDR2 SNEGSKA (reference sequence). TCRdb recomputed calls from the 5' RACE reads with MiXCR, one row per CDR3 protein. The sample carries about 200,000 distinct CDR3 sequences, roughly 13% recorded once. Notes on the study in general: There was reportedly significant enrichment of clones that were disease-linked in matched ankylosing spondylitis synovial fluid.

This sequence originates from a male donor with ankylosing spondylitis or in good health (not recorded which). Input material: blood, either unsorted or a sorted T cell fraction (not recorded which). V is TRBV20-1 and J is TRBJ1-1; D is possibly TRBD1 (5 bases). The CDR3 DNA sequence: TGCAGTGCTAGAGTTAGGGGAGTTTACACTGAAGCTTTCTTT. It specifies CSARVRGVYTEAFF.